The 27 T cell receptor beta chains reported below all come from one sample, sequenced in a study of patients and donors after allogeneic stem cell transplantation. TCRdb re-analysed the RT-PCR reads in MiXCR, keeping a single row per CDR3 protein. In the table there are about 74,000 distinct CDR3 sequences, 26% of which are singletons. Material for sequencing was blood, either unsorted or a sorted T cell fraction (not recorded which). The source is a human donor who was either an allogeneic HSCT recipient or a stem cell or donor lymphocyte infusion donor (not recorded which). It is not recorded whose cells these are; they may come from a transplant donor.

This clonotype was observed many times. The rearrangement uses TRBV6-6 and TRBJ1-3, with a weak D call TRBD1 (5 bases). The CDR3 runs to 14 residues. Germline V gene data show CDR1 as MNHNY and CDR2 as SVGAGI (reference sequence). The ends were cut back, 2 bases at V and 0 bases at J, with 5 bases in the middle. CDR3 region: CASSYRGSGNTIYF. CDR3 nucleotides: TGTGCCAGCAGTTACAGGGGCTCTGGAAACACCATATATTTT.

V is TRBV11-3 and J is TRBJ2-1; TRBD2 matches at 7 bases. This CDR3 region has 14 residues. The junction had 9 bases not matched to a gene; V was cut back by 10 bases and J by 3 bases. Germline CDR1 reads SGHNT; CDR2 reads YENEEA. CDR3 coding DNA: TGTGCCACGTCCGTCGGGGGGAACTACAATGAGCAGTTCTTC. This sequence encodes CATSVGGNYNEQFF. Supplemented by reference TRBV11-3 and TRBJ2-1, the full variable domain reads EAGVVQSPRYKIIEKKQPVAFWCNPISGHNTLYWYLQNLGQGPELLIRYENEEAVDDSQLPKDRFSAERLKGVDSTLKIQPAELGDSAVYLCATSVGGNYNEQFFGPGTRLTVL.

The chain uses TRBV12-3 or TRBV12-4 and TRBJ1-1, with D possibly being TRBD1 (6 bases). The CDR3 length is 14 residues. Trimming left V 6 bases short and J 0 bases short, with 11 bases between. This CDR3 is CASRRRGVNTEAFF. The CDR3 bases are TGTGCCAGCAGACGTAGGGGGGTGAACACTGAAGCTTTCTTT.

This clonotype was counted between two and nine times. CDR3 DNA sequence: TGTGCCAGCAGTCGACGACAGGGGGCTGGCACTGAAGCTTTCTTT. The encoded protein is CASSRRQGAGTEAFF. The rearrangement joins TRBV27 to TRBJ1-1; 10 bases are a match to TRBD1. J gave up 4 bases and V 5 bases, and 7 bases lay outside the gene matches. CDR3 length: 15 amino acids. Germline CDR1 MNHEY, CDR2 SMNVEV (reference sequence).

This clonotype is medium-sized in the sample. The chain employs TRBV21-1 and TRBJ1-1. TRBV21-1 is an annotated pseudogene. The CDR3 totals 11 residues. CDR3: CASSNTLEAFF. CDR3 in DNA: TGTGCCAGCAGTAACACTCTAGAAGCTTTCTTT.

This clonotype showed up just a few times. The chain links TRBV12-3 or TRBV12-4 to TRBJ2-5; TRBD2 might be the D (5 bases). V lost 6 bases and J lost 0, with 11 bases in between. This CDR3 comprises 14 residues. This chain's CDR3 is CASRRGLYQETQYF. The CDR3 DNA sequence: TGTGCCAGCAGACGAGGACTGTACCAAGAGACCCAGTACTTC.

This clonotype was detected only a few times. Here the CDR3 reads CSARLAGGAYEQYF. DNA for the CDR3: TGCAGTGCTAGATTAGCGGGAGGTGCCTACGAGCAGTACTTC. The chain combines TRBV20-1 with TRBJ2-7; TRBD2 aligns across 10 bases. Germline values: CDR1 DFQATT, CDR2 SNEGSKA (reference sequence). Trimming took 2 bases from V and 2 from J; bases not matched to a gene: 3. The CDR3 is 14 residues long.

Ten or more counts support this clonotype. DNA of the CDR3: TGTGCCAGCAGCCCACGACAGGGTGGGAGTGAAAAACTGTTTTTT. This sequence encodes CASSPRQGGSEKLFF. This rearrangement joins TRBV7-2 to TRBJ1-4, with 7 bases fitting TRBD1. CDR1 is SGHTA, CDR2 FQGNSA, per germline. The V and J ends lost 5 bases and 7 bases, in that order; junction bases with no gene match: 10. The CDR3 extends over 15 amino acids.

The J gene is TRBJ1-2, the V gene TRBV20-1; possible D gene TRBD1, 6 bases. The length of the CDR3 is 13 residues. V was cut by 2 bases and J by 4 bases, with 11 bases left in between. Germline V lookup: CDR1 DFQATT, CDR2 SNEGSKA (reference sequence). The CDR3 DNA follows: TGCAGTGCTAGATCGCAGGGGCCCTATGGCTACACCTTC. Amino acid sequence: CSARSQGPYGYTF.

The DNA for the CDR3 is TGCGCCAGCAGCTTGGAAGTACACAACACTGAAGCTTTCTTT. Protein sequence: CASSLEVHNTEAFF. The chain employs TRBV5-1 and TRBJ1-1; no clear D. Germline V gene data show CDR1 as SGHRS and CDR2 as YFSETQ. The V end lost 0 bases, the J end lost 2 bases, and 8 bases lay between the germline ends. CDR3 length equals 14 residues.

This clonotype was counted a few times. The chain recombines TRBV12-3 or TRBV12-4 with TRBJ1-2, with TRBD1 matching over 7 bases. V shed 5 bases, J shed 8 bases, and the junction held 8 bases outside the gene matches. The CDR3 contains 13 residues. CDR3 bases: TGTGCCAGCAGTCAGGGGGGGGCGAAGGGCTACACCTTC. Its protein product is CASSQGGAKGYTF.

This chain links TRBV7-2 with TRBJ2-3; 8 bases are shared with TRBD2. The CDR3 is 15 residues long. CDR1 and CDR2 from the germline V gene are SGHTA and FQGNSA. The ends lost 1 base at V and 2 bases at J; junction bases unmatched: 2. The CDR3: CASSLGGGNTDTQYF. The CDR3 DNA reads as TGTGCCAGCAGCTTAGGCGGGGGGAACACAGATACGCAGTATTTT.

This clonotype was detected ten times or more. The chain joins TRBV28 to TRBJ1-1; 7 nucleotides agree with TRBD1. Germline V gene lookup returns CDR1 MDHEN and CDR2 SYDVKM. The V gene end was trimmed by 5 bases and the J gene end by 1 base; junction bases not matched to a gene: 7. This CDR3 comprises 15 residues. This CDR3 reads CASSLPGQKNTEAFF. In DNA, the CDR3 is TGTGCCAGCAGTCTACCGGGACAGAAGAACACTGAAGCTTTCTTT.

The table lists this clonotype with a few counts. The chain combines TRBV5-1 with TRBJ2-1; 7 bases line up with TRBD1. The V gene end was trimmed by 3 bases and the J gene end by 0 bases; junction bases not matched to a gene: 6. Germline V gives CDR1 SGHRS, CDR2 YFSETQ. The CDR3 has 16 amino acids. The CDR3, as DNA: TGCGCCAGCAGCTGGCGACAGGGTGGCTCCTACAATGAGCAGTTCTTC. It yields the protein CASSWRQGGSYNEQFF.

CDR3 nucleotides: TGTGCCAGCAGTTCCCGAGCGGGAATGTGGTACGAGCAGTACTTC. It is translated as CASSSRAGMWYEQYF. The V and J genes are TRBV27 and TRBJ2-7, with TRBD2 matching 7 bases. Trimming cost V 4 bases and J 4 bases; bases outside gene matches: 10. CDR1 MNHEY and CDR2 SMNVEV come from the germline V gene (reference sequence). CDR3 size: 15 residues.

This clonotype was seen ten or more times. The CDR3 region is CASSDRVNTEAFF. The CDR3 DNA is TGTGCCAGCAGCGACAGGGTGAACACTGAAGCTTTCTTT. The gene calls are TRBV11-2 and TRBJ1-1; the match to TRBD1 covers 7 bases. V dropped 5 bases and J dropped 0; count of bases not matched to a gene: 0. Germline CDR1 is SGHAT and CDR2 is FQNNGV. The CDR3 extends over 13 amino acids.

The chain uses TRBV6-5 and TRBJ1-1; TRBD1 aligns across 7 bases. Germline V gives CDR1 MNHEY, CDR2 SVGAGI. V was clipped by 3 bases and J by 6 bases; unmatched bases: 10. The CDR3 sequence is 15 residues long. CDR3 nucleotides: TGTGCCAGCAGTTATTACAGGGGTAGGGCGGCTGAAGCTTTCTTT. Amino acids: CASSYYRGRAAEAFF.

In DNA form, the CDR3 reads TGTGCCACCAGTGATTTGCACCGTAGGGACAGGGCCTACGAGCAGTACTTC. Translation gives CATSDLHRRDRAYEQYF. J is TRBJ2-7 and V is TRBV24-1; 9 bases line up with TRBD1. The CDR3 spans 17 residues. With 0 bases clipped from V and 2 bases from J, the junction kept 7 bases outside the gene matches. Germline V gene lookup returns CDR1 KGHDR and CDR2 SFDVKD.

This chain links TRBV5-6 with TRBJ2-2, with 8 bases fitting TRBD1. The CDR3 spans 17 residues. The V segment lost 0 bases and the J segment 5 bases; nucleotides outside the gene matches: 9. Per germline, CDR1 SGHDT and CDR2 YYEEEE. CDR3 DNA sequence: TGTGCCAGCAGCTTGGCCTCGGACAGGGAGGTTACCGGGGAGCTGTTTTTT. Protein product: CASSLASDREVTGELFF.

This clonotype was recorded many times. The chain uses TRBV27 and TRBJ2-4; D is perhaps TRBD1 (6 bases). There are 16 residues in the CDR3. CDR1 is MNHEY, CDR2 SMNVEV, per germline (reference sequence). V gave up 3 bases and J gave up 7 bases, with 19 bases separating them. CDR3 residues: CASSFRAGADSNIQYF. CDR3 nucleotides: TGTGCCAGCAGTTTTCGTGCAGGGGCCGATTCGAACATTCAGTACTTC.

This clonotype has just a few counts. This chain joins TRBV29-1 and TRBJ2-1; D unclear. In germline, CDR1 is SQVTM, CDR2 ANQGSEA. The CDR3 totals 14 residues. V lost 6 bases to trimming and J lost 0 bases, with 12 bases between them. The CDR3 sequence is CSVKRPSSYNEQFF. CDR3 in DNA: TGCAGCGTCAAGCGCCCAAGCTCCTACAATGAGCAGTTCTTC.

This clonotype occurred a few times. The chain combines TRBV24-1 with TRBJ2-1; TRBD2 aligns across 10 bases. CDR3 size: 16 residues. Germline CDR1 KGHDR, CDR2 SFDVKD. V gave up 2 bases and J gave up 4 bases; unmatched junction bases: 4. CDR3 nucleotide sequence: TGTGCCACCAGTGATTGGGGGACTAGCGTGTACAATGAGCAGTTCTTC. This codes for CATSDWGTSVYNEQFF.

This clonotype was seen a handful of times. V and J are TRBV7-9 and TRBJ2-7, with D possibly matching TRBD1 (5 bases). There are 13 residues in the CDR3. Trimming left V 1 base short and J 5 bases short, with 9 bases between. Germline assignment: CDR1 SEHNR and CDR2 FQNEAQ (reference sequence). CDR3 DNA sequence: TGTGCCAGCAGCTTAGAAGGGGCCCACGAGCAGTACTTC. This sequence encodes CASSLEGAHEQYF.

The chain recombines TRBV20-1 with TRBJ1-4, with 7 bases fitting TRBD1. The CDR3 runs 16 residues. V trimming: 2 bases; J trimming: 4 bases; junction bases outside the gene matches: 10. Germline-derived CDR1 and CDR2 are DFQATT and SNEGSKA (reference sequence). The CDR3 DNA is TGCAGTGCTAGACCCAGCCCGGGACAGCATAATGAAAAACTGTTTTTT. Translating it yields CSARPSPGQHNEKLFF.

V is TRBV7-9 and J is TRBJ2-7, with TRBD2 matching 9 bases. Germline assignment: CDR1 SEHNR and CDR2 FQNEAQ (reference sequence). Unmatched junction bases numbered 2, after V lost 2 bases and J lost 0 bases. CDR3 length: 15 amino acids. CDR3 coding DNA: TGTGCCAGCAGCTTACCTAGCGGGGCCTCCTACGAGCAGTACTTC. The encoded protein is CASSLPSGASYEQYF.

This chain connects TRBV12-3 or TRBV12-4 to TRBJ1-1; D is undetermined. Trimming cost V 3 bases and J 1 base, with 15 bases left between them. The CDR3 extends over 16 amino acids. As DNA, the CDR3 is TGTGCCAGCAGTTTCTGGAGACCGGCCGAGAACACTGAAGCTTTCTTT. It codes for CASSFWRPAENTEAFF.

The rearrangement joins TRBV7-9 to TRBJ2-3; D is unresolved. Germline CDR1 reads SEHNR; CDR2 reads FQNEAQ (reference sequence). This CDR3 spans 11 amino acids. Trimming stripped 6 bases from V and 2 bases from J, with 3 bases between. CDR3 protein: CASRTTDTQYF. The CDR3 coding sequence is TGTGCCAGCAGAACCACAGATACGCAGTATTTT.